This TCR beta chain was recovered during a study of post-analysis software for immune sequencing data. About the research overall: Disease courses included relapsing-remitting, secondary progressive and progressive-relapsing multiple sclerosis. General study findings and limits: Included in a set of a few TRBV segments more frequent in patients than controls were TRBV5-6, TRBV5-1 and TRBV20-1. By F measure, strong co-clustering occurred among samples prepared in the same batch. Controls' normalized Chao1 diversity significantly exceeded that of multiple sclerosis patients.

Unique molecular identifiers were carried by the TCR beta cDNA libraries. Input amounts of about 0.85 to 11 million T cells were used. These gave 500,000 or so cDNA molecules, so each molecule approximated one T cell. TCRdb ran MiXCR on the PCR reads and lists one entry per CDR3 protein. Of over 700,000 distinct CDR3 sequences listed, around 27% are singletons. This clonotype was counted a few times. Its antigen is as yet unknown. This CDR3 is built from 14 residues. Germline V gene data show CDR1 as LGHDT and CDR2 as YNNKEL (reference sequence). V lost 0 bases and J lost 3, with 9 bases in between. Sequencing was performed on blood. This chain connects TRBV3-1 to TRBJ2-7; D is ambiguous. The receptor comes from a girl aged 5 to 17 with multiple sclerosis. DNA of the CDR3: TGTGCCAGCAGCCAAGATAATTTGGGCTACGAGCAGTACTTC. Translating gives CASSQDNLGYEQYF.